These 22 T cell receptor beta chains originate from one sample sequenced in a study of T cells in Graves' hyperthyroidism and ophthalmopathy. TCR beta CDR3 sequences were amplified from RNA transcripts. A set of HTBI primers served as the primers for a first-round RT-PCR of the TCR CDR3. TCRdb fed the multiplex PCR reads into MiXCR, producing one record per CDR3 protein. This table holds about 480,000 distinct CDR3 sequences, about 15% found once. The sequenced sample consisted of blood. The receptors were gathered from a woman between 18 and 29 years old with Graves' hyperthyroidism.

This clonotype was detected ten times or more. The chain recombines TRBV27 with TRBJ1-3, with no clear D. Germline values: CDR1 MNHEY, CDR2 SMNVEV (reference sequence). The CDR3 runs 15 residues. Trimming left V 5 bases short and J 4 bases short, with 15 bases between. The CDR3 nucleotides are TGTGCCAGCAGTCTAGCTGGGGTCGTCGGAAACACCATATATTTT. Encoded protein: CASSLAGVVGNTIYF.

This clonotype was found many times. This chain joins TRBV6-2 or TRBV6-3 and TRBJ2-7, with D tentatively TRBD1 or TRBD2 (5 bases each). Trimming took 2 bases from V and 1 from J, leaving 12 bases between them. CDR1 and CDR2 (germline): MNHEY, SVGEGT. This CDR3 contains 15 residues. The CDR3 loop is CASSYLWGNSYEQYF. Here the CDR3 DNA reads TGTGCCAGCAGTTACCTGTGGGGGAATTCCTACGAGCAGTACTTC.

This clonotype has a count of ten or more. The chain carries TRBV6-1 and TRBJ2-1; 7 bases match TRBD2. The CDR3 is made up of 17 amino acids. Germline CDR1 reads MNHNS; CDR2 reads SASEGT. V was pared by 2 bases and J by 8 bases, with 15 bases of the junction left unmatched. The CDR3 is CASSESPLITSAHEQFF. DNA for the CDR3: TGTGCCAGCAGTGAATCACCCTTGATCACTAGCGCCCATGAGCAGTTCTTC.

This clonotype has at least ten counts. CDR3 in amino acids: CASSPPMSGRALRSYEQYF. CDR3 coding DNA: TGTGCCAGCTCACCACCTATGAGCGGGAGGGCCCTGAGGTCCTACGAGCAGTACTTC. The chain carries TRBV18 and TRBJ2-7, with 10 bases lining up with TRBD2. The CDR3 has 19 amino acids. V was clipped by 0 bases and J by 1 base; unmatched bases: 12. Germline CDR1 and CDR2: KGHSH and LQKENI. Full variable domain (rest looked up from reference TRBV18 and TRBJ2-7): NAGVMQNPRHLVRRRGQEARLRCSPMKGHSHVYWYRQLPEEGLKFMVYLQKENIIDESGMPKERFSAEFPKEGPSILRIQQVVRGDSAAYFCASSPPMSGRALRSYEQYFGPGTRLTVT.

V usage is TRBV29-1 and J usage is TRBJ2-2; D is uncertain. This CDR3 comprises 13 residues. Trimming left V 6 bases short and J 4 bases short, with 12 bases between. Germline V gene sequence: CDR1 SQVTM, CDR2 ANQGSEA. The CDR3 loop reads CSVRNLSTGELFF. The CDR3 bases are TGCAGCGTCCGGAACCTGTCCACCGGGGAGCTGTTTTTT.

This clonotype appeared many times. The chain combines TRBV20-1 with TRBJ1-1, with a possible D match to TRBD1 (6 bases). V gave up 0 bases and J gave up 1 base, with 15 bases separating them. Germline CDR1 DFQATT, CDR2 SNEGSKA (reference sequence). This CDR3 is built from 16 residues. The CDR3 sequence: CSARDFNRAGNTEAFF. DNA of the CDR3: TGCAGTGCTAGAGATTTCAACAGGGCGGGGAACACTGAAGCTTTCTTT.

The V call is TRBV6-1, the J call TRBJ1-5; the match to TRBD1 covers 7 bases. V shed 5 bases, J shed 4 bases, and the junction held 8 bases outside the gene matches. The germline CDR1 and CDR2 sequences are MNHNS and SASEGT. This CDR3 comprises 15 residues. CDR3 bases: TGTGCCAGCAGTACCAGGGGACAGCCAAATCAGCCCCAGCATTTT. This encodes CASSTRGQPNQPQHF.

The chain has TRBV19 and TRBJ2-3; 14 bases agree with TRBD2. There are 16 residues in the CDR3. The V segment lost 7 bases and the J segment 7 bases; nucleotides outside the gene matches: 10. The germline V gene encodes CDR1 LNHDA and CDR2 SQIVND (reference sequence). The CDR3 reads CASTAGGLAGVNTQYF. CDR3 coding DNA: TGTGCCAGTACCGCAGGGGGACTAGCGGGAGTGAATACGCAGTATTTT.

The sample holds many counts of this clonotype. The CDR3 sequence is CASSLVGLAVEQYF. The CDR3 DNA sequence: TGTGCCAGCAGCTTAGTGGGGCTAGCGGTCGAGCAGTACTTC. This chain uses TRBV11-1 with TRBJ2-7, with 7 bases that match TRBD2. V dropped 1 base and J dropped 6; count of bases not matched to a gene: 6. Germline loops: CDR1 SGHAT, CDR2 FQDESV (reference sequence). This CDR3 region has 14 residues.

At least ten counts were recorded for this clonotype. The chain is built from TRBV27 and TRBJ2-7, with D tentatively TRBD1 (5 bases). V gave up 6 bases and J gave up 3 bases, with 12 bases separating them. The germline gives CDR1 MNHEY, CDR2 SMNVEV (reference sequence). This CDR3 contains 13 residues. The CDR3, as DNA: TGTGCCAGCAGGACACTCCAGGGCTACGAGCAGTACTTC. This gives the protein CASRTLQGYEQYF.

This clonotype appeared a few times. The chain carries TRBV20-1 and TRBJ1-2, with D hard to call. V lost 1 base, J lost 3 bases, and 12 bases lay in between. Germline CDR1 and CDR2: DFQATT and SNEGSKA (reference sequence). CDR3 length: 14 amino acids. The CDR3 sequence: CSARGYRSDYGYTF. The CDR3 DNA sequence: TGCAGTGCTAGAGGGTATAGGTCAGACTATGGCTACACCTTC.

This clonotype showed up many times. The chain has TRBV6-2 or TRBV6-3 and TRBJ1-1, with D perhaps TRBD1 (6 bases). Germline V gives CDR1 MNHEY, CDR2 SVGEGT. Deletions cut 7 bases from V and 1 base from J, with 13 bases between. This CDR3 has 14 residues. CDR3 loop: CASTRGTQNTEAFF. In DNA form, the CDR3 reads TGTGCCAGCACCCGGGGGACACAGAACACTGAAGCTTTCTTT.

This clonotype has ten or more counts. CDR3 in DNA: TGTGCCAGCAGCTTATGGGCCTCCCGAGGGGAGACCCAGTACTTC. Encoded protein: CASSLWASRGETQYF. This chain uses TRBV7-3 with TRBJ2-5; D might be TRBD2 (5 bases). The CDR3 is 15 residues long. V dropped 2 bases and J dropped 5 bases, with 15 bases sitting between them. Germline CDR1 and CDR2: SGHTA and FQGTGA. The entire variable domain, with the rest obtained from reference TRBV7-3 and TRBJ2-5, is as follows: GAGVSQTPSNKVTEKGKYVELRCDPISGHTALYWYRQSLGQGPEFLIYFQGTGAADDSGLPNDRFFAVRPEGSVSTLKIQRTERGDSAVYLCASSLWASRGETQYFGPGTRLLVL.

This clonotype was seen a few times. The rearrangement uses TRBV10-3 and TRBJ2-2, with a weak D call TRBD1 (6 bases). Germline V gene data show CDR1 as ENHRY and CDR2 as SYGVKD. Trimming shortened V by 4 bases and J by 7 bases, and 16 bases separated the two germline ends. The CDR3 runs 15 residues. CDR3 amino acids: CAISANRDIIGELFF. CDR3 in DNA: TGTGCCATCAGTGCTAACAGGGACATCATCGGGGAGCTGTTTTTT.

The chain recombines TRBV2 with TRBJ2-1; 10 bases agree with TRBD2. V trimming: 6 bases; J trimming: 8 bases; junction bases outside the gene matches: 7. The CDR3 contains 14 residues. In germline, CDR1 is SNHLY, CDR2 FYNNEI. CDR3 sequence reads: CASSRYLAGDEQFF. The CDR3 coding sequence is TGTGCCAGCAGCAGGTATCTAGCGGGAGATGAGCAGTTCTTC.

This clonotype was counted only a few times. The J gene is TRBJ2-1, the V gene TRBV19, with 10 bases that match TRBD2. The CDR3 totals 17 residues. V dropped 6 bases and J dropped 5; count of bases not matched to a gene: 13. The germline CDR1 and CDR2 sequences are LNHDA and SQIVND (reference sequence). In nucleotides, the CDR3 is TGTGCCAGTAGGAGTTCTAGCGGGAGATTGCCCCACAATGAGCAGTTCTTC. As protein: CASRSSSGRLPHNEQFF.

This clonotype appeared many times. CDR3 residues: CASSLVSLAGDYEQFF. The CDR3 bases are TGTGCCAGCAGCTTAGTAAGCCTAGCGGGAGACTATGAGCAGTTCTTC. J is TRBJ2-1 and V is TRBV7-9; TRBD2 matches at 10 bases. V lost 1 base to trimming and J lost 8 bases; unmatched junction nucleotides: 8. This CDR3 spans 16 amino acids. CDR1 is SEHNR and CDR2 is FQNEAQ in the germline V gene (reference sequence).

This clonotype was picked up many times. The V and J genes are TRBV12-3 or TRBV12-4 and TRBJ2-7; 8 nucleotides agree with TRBD1. The CDR3 sequence is 13 residues long. The V gene end was trimmed by 2 bases and the J gene end by 6 bases; junction bases not matched to a gene: 3. The chain's CDR3 is CASSLQGAGEQYV. The CDR3 nucleotides read TGTGCCAGCAGTTTACAGGGGGCGGGCGAGCAGTACGTC.

This clonotype occurred many times. J is TRBJ2-5 and V is TRBV7-2; D remains unclear. Germline lookup yields CDR1 SGHTA and CDR2 FQGNSA. V lost 1 base to trimming and J lost 3 bases, with 12 bases between them. This CDR3 comprises 15 residues. The CDR3 DNA is TGTGCCAGCAGCTTAGACTCCCTGAGGAAAGAGACCCAGTACTTC. Residues: CASSLDSLRKETQYF.

There are a few counts of this clonotype. This chain uses TRBV13 with TRBJ2-2, with 7 bases identical to TRBD2. J gave up 6 bases and V 0 bases, and 4 bases lay outside the gene matches. Germline CDR1 PRHDT, CDR2 FYEKMQ (reference sequence). This CDR3 is built from 15 residues. CDR3: CASSLGAGVAGELFF. CDR3 DNA: TGTGCCAGCAGCTTAGGCGCGGGAGTCGCCGGGGAGCTGTTTTTT. The whole variable domain, filled in from reference TRBV13 and TRBJ2-2, reads AAGVIQSPRHLIKEKRETATLKCYPIPRHDTVYWYQQGPGQDPQFLISFYEKMQSDKGSIPDRFSAQQFSDYHSELNMSSLELGDSALYFCASSLGAGVAGELFFGEGSRLTVL.

This clonotype has ten or more counts. The chain joins TRBV11-1 to TRBJ2-7; D possibly uses TRBD1 or TRBD2 (5 bases each). CDR1 is SGHAT and CDR2 is FQDESV in the germline V gene (reference sequence). The CDR3 runs 14 residues. The V end lost 5 bases, the J end lost 6 bases, and 17 bases lay between the germline ends. The CDR3 region has the DNA TGTGCCAGCAGCAAGACCGGGACCTACTTCGAGCAGTACTTC. This translates into CASSKTGTYFEQYF.

This clonotype appeared once. A much larger clone sits a single nucleotide away, making a read error possible. The rearrangement links TRBV18 to TRBJ2-3; weak D call: TRBD2 (5 bases). Germline assignment: CDR1 KGHSH and CDR2 LQKENI. The CDR3 totals 15 residues. CDR3 amino acids: CTSSPARGSADTQYF. In DNA, the CDR3 is TGTACCAGCTCACCGGCTCGCGGGTCGGCAGATACGCAGTATTTT.